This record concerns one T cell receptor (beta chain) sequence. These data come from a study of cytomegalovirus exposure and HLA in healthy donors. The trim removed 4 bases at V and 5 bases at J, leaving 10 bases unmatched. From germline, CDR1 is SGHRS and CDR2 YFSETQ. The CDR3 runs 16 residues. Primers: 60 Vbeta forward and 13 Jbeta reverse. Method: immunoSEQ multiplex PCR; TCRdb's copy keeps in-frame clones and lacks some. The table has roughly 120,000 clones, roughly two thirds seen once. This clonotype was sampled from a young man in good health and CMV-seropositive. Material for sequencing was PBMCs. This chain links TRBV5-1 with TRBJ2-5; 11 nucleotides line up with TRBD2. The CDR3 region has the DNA TGCGCCAGCAGCCCCAGAGGGACTAGCGGTGCGGAGACCCAGTACTTC. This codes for CASSPRGTSGAETQYF.